The 18 T cell receptor beta chains in this list originate from one sample, sequenced in a study of identical twins. TCRdb re-derived calls from the 5' RACE reads in MiXCR, one entry per CDR3 protein. The data hold 700,000 to 950,000 distinct CDR3 sequences, with 9% to 15% observed a single time. These data are also associated with another study on yellow fever vaccine responses in identical twins.

Sequenced: PBMCs. The receptor source for this set is a woman under 30 in good health.

This rearrangement joins TRBV20-1 to TRBJ1-4; D is possibly TRBD1 (5 bases). The CDR3 covers 14 residues. Trimming pared 0 bases from V and 6 bases from J, leaving 11 bases between. CDR1 is DFQATT and CDR2 is SNEGSKA in the germline V gene (reference sequence). CDR3: CSARDWRGDEKLFF. DNA for the CDR3: TGCAGTGCTAGAGATTGGAGGGGTGATGAAAAACTGTTTTTT.

J is TRBJ2-7 and V is TRBV28; no firm D call. The V and J ends lost 9 bases and 3 bases respectively, with 15 bases between them. The CDR3 loop spans 13 amino acids. Germline V gives CDR1 MDHEN, CDR2 SYDVKM. CDR3 amino acids: CASHPAGFYEQYV. The CDR3 DNA reads TGTGCCAGTCACCCCGCCGGATTCTACGAGCAGTACGTC.

This chain connects TRBV28 to TRBJ2-7; possible D gene TRBD1, 7 bases. The CDR3 totals 15 residues. Germline-derived CDR1 and CDR2 are MDHEN and SYDVKM. V was clipped by 5 bases and J by 6 bases, with 20 bases between them. CDR3 bases: TGTGCCAGCAGTCACGGCGGGACAGTATTACCCGAGCAGTACTTC. Residues: CASSHGGTVLPEQYF.

This clonotype was seen a handful of times. The rearrangement uses TRBV2 and TRBJ2-1; 7 bases map to TRBD2. Germline CDR1 SNHLY, CDR2 FYNNEI. V was pared by 0 bases and J by 7 bases, with 6 bases of the junction left unmatched. The CDR3 sequence is 15 residues long. The CDR3 here is CASSEAGGPFNEQFF. The CDR3 region has the DNA TGTGCCAGCAGTGAAGCGGGAGGGCCTTTTAATGAGCAGTTCTTC. The full variable domain, its missing parts supplied by reference TRBV2 and TRBJ2-1, is EPEVTQTPSHQVTQMGQEVILRCVPISNHLYFYWYRQILGQKVEFLVSFYNNEISEKSEIFDDQFSVERPDGSNFTLKIRSTKLEDSAMYFCASSEAGGPFNEQFFGPGTRLTVL.

The chain links TRBV11-2 to TRBJ2-1; TRBD2 aligns across 9 bases. The germline CDR1 and CDR2 sequences are SGHAT and FQNNGV. Trimming took 4 bases from V and 4 from J; bases not matched to a gene: 5. The CDR3 is 15 residues long. This CDR3 is CASSSLAGLYNEQFF. The CDR3 DNA is TGTGCCAGCAGCTCACTAGCGGGCCTATACAATGAGCAGTTCTTC.

This clonotype was picked up a small number of times. The chain links TRBV18 to TRBJ1-4, with 8 bases matching TRBD1. Germline loops: CDR1 KGHSH, CDR2 LQKENI. V shed 6 bases, J shed 8 bases, and the junction held 11 bases outside the gene matches. The CDR3 totals 15 residues. CDR3 sequence (DNA): TGTGCCAGCTCGGAAGGTGGCAGGGGGCGAGAAAAACTGTTTTTT. Protein product: CASSEGGRGREKLFF.

This clonotype has only a few counts. The rearrangement joins TRBV3-1 to TRBJ2-5, with TRBD1 identical over 10 bases. CDR3 length equals 15 residues. J lost 5 bases, V lost 4 bases, and 7 bases had no gene match. Per germline, CDR1 LGHDT and CDR2 YNNKEL (reference sequence). The CDR3 bases are TGTGCCAGCAGCCTGGGGACAGGGGTTTTCGAGACCCAGTACTTC. Its protein is CASSLGTGVFETQYF.

This clonotype was observed a handful of times. The chain links TRBV20-1 to TRBJ2-1; possibly TRBD2 for D (6 bases). The germline CDR1 and CDR2 sequences are DFQATT and SNEGSKA (reference sequence). The CDR3 covers 13 residues. V was trimmed by 7 bases and J by 2 bases, leaving 12 bases between them. The CDR3 DNA reads as TGCAGTGTAGCGGCGGTCGCCTACAATGAGCAGTTCTTC. Its translation is CSVAAVAYNEQFF.

The rearrangement uses TRBV20-1 and TRBJ2-5; tentative D call: TRBD2 (5 bases). Trimming took 7 bases from V and 2 from J, leaving 8 bases between them. The CDR3 is made up of 11 amino acids. In germline, CDR1 is DFQATT, CDR2 SNEGSKA (reference sequence). The CDR3 DNA sequence: TGCAGTGTGCGGGCACAAGAGACCCAGTACTTC. Residues: CSVRAQETQYF.

This clonotype occurred a few times. V is TRBV11-1 and J is TRBJ2-5; maybe TRBD1 (6 bases). V gave up 6 bases and J gave up 2 bases, with 22 bases separating them. This CDR3 is 17 amino acids long. The germline gives CDR1 SGHAT, CDR2 FQDESV (reference sequence). The CDR3 loop is CASSFKFWTANQETQYF. CDR3 DNA sequence: TGTGCCAGCAGTTTTAAGTTTTGGACAGCAAATCAAGAGACCCAGTACTTC.

This clonotype was detected a few times. This chain joins TRBV15 and TRBJ2-7; D possibly matches TRBD1 or TRBD2 (5 bases each). Deletions cut 0 bases from V and 6 bases from J, with 9 bases between. The germline V gene has CDR1 LNHNV and CDR2 YYDKDF (reference sequence). This CDR3 has 13 residues. CDR3 region: CATSREVGTEQYF. CDR3 bases: TGTGCCACCAGCAGAGAGGTGGGGACCGAGCAGTACTTC.

There are a few counts of this clonotype. The CDR3 DNA sequence: TGTGCCAGTTCTTCAGGAGGCCAGTCAAATTCACCCCTCCACTTT. Its protein is CASSSGGQSNSPLHF. The chain carries TRBV19 and TRBJ1-6; no reliable D call. CDR1 and CDR2 (germline): LNHDA, SQIVND (reference sequence). The V end lost 8 bases, the J end lost 7 bases, and 18 bases lay between the germline ends. The CDR3 length is 15 residues.

This clonotype was detected a few times. The rearrangement links TRBV24-1 to TRBJ2-5; 8 bases map to TRBD2. The J segment lost 5 bases and the V segment lost 9 bases, leaving 7 bases of the junction unmatched. Germline CDR1 is KGHDR and CDR2 is SFDVKD. This CDR3 has 13 amino acids. CDR3 protein: CATSRGAGETQYF. The CDR3 nucleotides read TGTGCCACCTCGCGGGGGGCAGGGGAGACCCAGTACTTC.

This sequence joins TRBV14 and TRBJ2-1; maybe TRBD2 (6 bases). From germline, CDR1 is SGHDN and CDR2 FVKESK. This CDR3 spans 15 amino acids. V lost 4 bases and J 12 bases, leaving 22 bases between the germline ends. CDR3 residues: CASSPGLVVLRGQFF. CDR3 nucleotide sequence: TGTGCCAGCAGCCCGGGACTGGTTGTTCTACGCGGGCAGTTCTTC.

This clonotype was seen a few times. The chain is built from TRBV20-1 and TRBJ1-1; D not resolved. CDR1 DFQATT and CDR2 SNEGSKA come from the germline V gene (reference sequence). Trimming took off 1 base at V and 0 bases at J, with 6 bases between the two ends. The CDR3 extends over 13 amino acids. The CDR3 sequence: CSARVSVNTEAFF. The CDR3 coding sequence is TGCAGTGCTAGAGTGTCCGTGAACACTGAAGCTTTCTTT.

V and J are TRBV4-1 and TRBJ2-7, with a possible D match to TRBD2 (6 bases). The germline V gene has CDR1 MGHRA and CDR2 YSYEKL. CDR3 length: 15 residues. The V gene lost 4 bases and the J gene lost 3 bases, with 16 bases spanning the gap. In nucleotides, the CDR3 is TGCGCCAGCAGCCCTCGGGGACTCCGGGACTACGAGCAGTACGTC. This sequence encodes CASSPRGLRDYEQYV.

On this clonotype: This clone may be a read error of a much larger clone one base away. V gene TRBV28 combines with J gene TRBJ2-2; D ambiguous. Germline V gene lookup returns CDR1 MDHEN and CDR2 SYDVKM. V was shortened by 3 bases and J by 5 bases, with 7 bases between the two germline ends. CDR3 size: 13 residues. In nucleotides, the CDR3 is TGTGCCAGCAGTTTGGTAATGACCGGGGAGCTGTTTTTT. It specifies CASSLVMTGELFF.

V usage is TRBV6-5 and J usage is TRBJ2-3; a weak D match, TRBD2 (5 bases). Trimming took 4 bases from V and 0 from J, leaving 14 bases between them. From germline, CDR1 is MNHEY and CDR2 SVGAGI. The CDR3 runs 16 residues. CDR3 loop: CASSSVGASSTDTQYF. The CDR3 coding sequence is TGTGCCAGCAGTTCTGTGGGAGCCTCTAGCACAGATACGCAGTATTTT.